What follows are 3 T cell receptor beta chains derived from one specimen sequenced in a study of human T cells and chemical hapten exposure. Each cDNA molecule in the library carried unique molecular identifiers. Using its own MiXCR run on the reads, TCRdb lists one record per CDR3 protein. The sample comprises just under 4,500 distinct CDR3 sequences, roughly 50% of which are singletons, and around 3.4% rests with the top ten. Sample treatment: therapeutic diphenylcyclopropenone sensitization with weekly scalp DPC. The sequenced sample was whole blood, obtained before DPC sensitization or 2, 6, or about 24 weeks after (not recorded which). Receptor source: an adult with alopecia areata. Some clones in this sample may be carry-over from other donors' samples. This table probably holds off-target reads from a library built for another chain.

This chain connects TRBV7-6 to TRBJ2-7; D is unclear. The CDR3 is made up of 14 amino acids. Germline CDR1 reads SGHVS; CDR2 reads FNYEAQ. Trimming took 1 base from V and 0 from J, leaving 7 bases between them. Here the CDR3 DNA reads TGTGCCAGCAGCTTAGTACAGCTCTCCTACGAGCAGTACTTC. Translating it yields CASSLVQLSYEQYF.

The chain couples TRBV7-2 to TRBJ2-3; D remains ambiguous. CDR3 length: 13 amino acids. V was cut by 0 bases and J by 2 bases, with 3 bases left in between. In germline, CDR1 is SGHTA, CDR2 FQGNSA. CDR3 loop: CASSLAITDTQYF. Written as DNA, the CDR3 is TGTGCCAGCAGCTTAGCAATCACAGATACGCAGTATTTT.

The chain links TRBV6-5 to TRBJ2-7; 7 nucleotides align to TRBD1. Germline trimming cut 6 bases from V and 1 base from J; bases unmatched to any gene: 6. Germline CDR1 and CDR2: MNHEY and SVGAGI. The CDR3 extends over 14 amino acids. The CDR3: CASSPRDRSYEQYF. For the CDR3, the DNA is TGTGCCAGCAGCCCTAGGGACAGATCCTACGAGCAGTACTTC.